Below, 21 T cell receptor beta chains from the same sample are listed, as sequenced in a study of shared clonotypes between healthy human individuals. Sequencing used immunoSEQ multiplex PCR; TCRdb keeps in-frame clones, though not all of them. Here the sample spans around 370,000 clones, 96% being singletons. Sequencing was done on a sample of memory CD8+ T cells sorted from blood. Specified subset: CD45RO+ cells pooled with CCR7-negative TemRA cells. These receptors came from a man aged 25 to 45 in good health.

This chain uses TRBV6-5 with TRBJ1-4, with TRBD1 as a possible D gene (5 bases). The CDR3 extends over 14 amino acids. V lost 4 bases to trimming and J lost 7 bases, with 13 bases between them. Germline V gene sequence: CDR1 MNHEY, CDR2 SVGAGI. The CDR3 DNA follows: TGTGCCAGCAGTTTAAGGGGACCGGCTGAAAAACTGTTTTTT. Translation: CASSLRGPAEKLFF.

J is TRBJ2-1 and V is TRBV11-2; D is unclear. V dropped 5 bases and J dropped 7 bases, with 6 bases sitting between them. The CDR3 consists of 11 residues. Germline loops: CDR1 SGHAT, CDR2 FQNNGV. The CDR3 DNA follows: TGTGCCAGCAGCAGACTTAATGAGCAGTTCTTC. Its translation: CASSRLNEQFF.

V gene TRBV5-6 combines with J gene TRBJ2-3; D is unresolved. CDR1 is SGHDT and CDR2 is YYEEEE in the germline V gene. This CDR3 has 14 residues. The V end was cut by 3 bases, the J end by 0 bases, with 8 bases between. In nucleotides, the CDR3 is TGTGCCAGCAGCTCGACGATAAGCACAGATACGCAGTATTTT. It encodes CASSSTISTDTQYF.

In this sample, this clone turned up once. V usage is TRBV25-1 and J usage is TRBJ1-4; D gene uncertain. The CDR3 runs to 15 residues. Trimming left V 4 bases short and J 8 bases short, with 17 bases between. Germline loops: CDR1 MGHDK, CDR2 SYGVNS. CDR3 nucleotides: TGTGCCAGCAGTGGCACAGTGCTCTTCAGGGAAAAACTGTTTTTT. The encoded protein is CASSGTVLFREKLFF.

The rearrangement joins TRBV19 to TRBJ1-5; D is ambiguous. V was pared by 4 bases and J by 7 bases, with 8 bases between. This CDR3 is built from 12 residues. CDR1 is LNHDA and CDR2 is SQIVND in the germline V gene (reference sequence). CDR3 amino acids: CASSREGQPQHF. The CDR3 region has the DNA TGTGCCAGTAGTAGGGAGGGACAGCCCCAGCATTTT.

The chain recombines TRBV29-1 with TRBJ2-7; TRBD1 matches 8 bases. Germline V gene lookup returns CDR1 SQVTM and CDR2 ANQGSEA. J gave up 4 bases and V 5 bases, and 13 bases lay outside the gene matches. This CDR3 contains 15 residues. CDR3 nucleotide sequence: TGCAGCGTTCTACAGGGGGTCCTTTCGGATTACGAGCAGTACTTC. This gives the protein CSVLQGVLSDYEQYF.

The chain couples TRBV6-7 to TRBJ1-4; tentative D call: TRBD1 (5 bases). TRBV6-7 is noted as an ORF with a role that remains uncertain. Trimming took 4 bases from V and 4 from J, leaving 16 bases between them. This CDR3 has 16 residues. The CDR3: CASSSPGQELNEKLFF. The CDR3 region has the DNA TGTGCCAGCAGTTCACCAGGGCAGGAACTTAATGAAAAACTGTTTTTT.

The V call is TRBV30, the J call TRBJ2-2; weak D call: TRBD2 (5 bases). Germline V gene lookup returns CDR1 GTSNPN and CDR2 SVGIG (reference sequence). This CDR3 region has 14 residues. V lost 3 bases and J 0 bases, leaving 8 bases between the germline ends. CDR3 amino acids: CAWRGGSNTGELFF. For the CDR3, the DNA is TGTGCCTGGAGGGGCGGGTCGAACACCGGGGAGCTGTTTTTT.

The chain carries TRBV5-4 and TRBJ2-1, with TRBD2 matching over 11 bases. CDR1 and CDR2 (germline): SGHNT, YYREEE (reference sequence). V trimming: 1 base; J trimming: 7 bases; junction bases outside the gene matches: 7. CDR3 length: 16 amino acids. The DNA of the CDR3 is TGTGCCAGCAGCTTGTCCCTGAGACTAGCGGGGAATGAGCAGTTCTTC. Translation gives CASSLSLRLAGNEQFF.

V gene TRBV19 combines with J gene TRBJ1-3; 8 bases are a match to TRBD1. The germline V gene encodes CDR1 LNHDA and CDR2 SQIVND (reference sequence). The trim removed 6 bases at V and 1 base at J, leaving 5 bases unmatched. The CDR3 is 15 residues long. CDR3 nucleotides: TGTGCCAGTAGCACCGACAGGGGATCTGGAAACACCATATATTTT. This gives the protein CASSTDRGSGNTIYF.

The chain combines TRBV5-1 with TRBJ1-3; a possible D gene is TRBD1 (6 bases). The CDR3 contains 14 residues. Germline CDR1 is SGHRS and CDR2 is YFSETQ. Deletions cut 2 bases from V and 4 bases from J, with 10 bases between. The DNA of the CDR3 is TGCGCCAGCAGCTTAGGGGGGGAAGGAAACACCATATATTTT. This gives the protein CASSLGGEGNTIYF. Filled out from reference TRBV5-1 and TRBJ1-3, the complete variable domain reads KAGVTQTPRYLIKTRGQQVTLSCSPISGHRSVSWYQQTPGQGLQFLFEYFSETQRNKGNFPGRFSGRQFSNSRSEMNVSTLELGDSALYLCASSLGGEGNTIYFGEGSWLTVV.

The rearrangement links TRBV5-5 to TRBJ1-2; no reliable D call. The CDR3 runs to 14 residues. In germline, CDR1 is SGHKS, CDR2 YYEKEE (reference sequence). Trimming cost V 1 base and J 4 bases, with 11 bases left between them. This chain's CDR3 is CASSLTLDAYGYTF. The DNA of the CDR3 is TGTGCCAGCAGCTTGACTCTGGACGCCTATGGCTACACCTTC.

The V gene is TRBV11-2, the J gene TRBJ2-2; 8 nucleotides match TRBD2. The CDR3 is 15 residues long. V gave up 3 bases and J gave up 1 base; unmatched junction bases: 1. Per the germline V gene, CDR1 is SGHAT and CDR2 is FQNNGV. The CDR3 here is CASSLTSENTGELFF. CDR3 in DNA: TGTGCCAGCAGCTTGACTAGCGAGAACACCGGGGAGCTGTTTTTT.

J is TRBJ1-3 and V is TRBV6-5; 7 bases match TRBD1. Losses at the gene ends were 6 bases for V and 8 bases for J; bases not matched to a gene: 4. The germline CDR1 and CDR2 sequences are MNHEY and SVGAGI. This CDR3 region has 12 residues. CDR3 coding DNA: TGTGCCAGCAGCCGACAGGGAGACACCATATATTTT. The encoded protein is CASSRQGDTIYF.

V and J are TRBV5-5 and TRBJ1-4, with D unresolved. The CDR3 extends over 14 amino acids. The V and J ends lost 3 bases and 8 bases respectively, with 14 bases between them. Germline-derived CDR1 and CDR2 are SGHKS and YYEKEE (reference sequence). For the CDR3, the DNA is TGTGCCAGCAGCTCGGGGAGGTTCAGGGAAAAACTGTTTTTT. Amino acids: CASSSGRFREKLFF.

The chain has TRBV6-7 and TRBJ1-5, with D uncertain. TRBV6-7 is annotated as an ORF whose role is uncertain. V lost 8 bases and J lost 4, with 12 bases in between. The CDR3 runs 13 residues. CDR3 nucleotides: TGTGCCAGCCATCGGGGAGGTAATCAGCCCCAGCATTTT. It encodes CASHRGGNQPQHF.

The CDR3 sequence: CASSLVSGAYNEQFF. The CDR3 bases are TGCGCCAGCAGCTTGGTGTCGGGAGCTTACAATGAGCAGTTCTTC. The chain links TRBV5-1 to TRBJ2-1; D is perhaps TRBD2 (6 bases). The V gene lost 0 bases and the J gene lost 4 bases, with 11 bases spanning the gap. Germline V gives CDR1 SGHRS, CDR2 YFSETQ. The CDR3 spans 15 residues.

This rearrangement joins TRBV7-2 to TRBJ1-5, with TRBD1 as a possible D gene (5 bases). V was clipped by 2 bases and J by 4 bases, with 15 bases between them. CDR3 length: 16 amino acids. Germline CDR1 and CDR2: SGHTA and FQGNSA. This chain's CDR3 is CASSLRGAQGNQPQHF. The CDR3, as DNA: TGTGCCAGCAGCTTAAGAGGGGCCCAGGGTAATCAGCCCCAGCATTTT.

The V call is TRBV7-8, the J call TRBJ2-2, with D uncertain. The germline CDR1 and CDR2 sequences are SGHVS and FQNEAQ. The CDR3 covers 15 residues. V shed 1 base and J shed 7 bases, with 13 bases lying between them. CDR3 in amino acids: CASSLGPLDHGELFF. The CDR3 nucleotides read TGTGCCAGCAGCTTAGGTCCCCTCGATCACGGGGAGCTGTTTTTT.

Here the CDR3 reads CASRFQETQYF. Here the CDR3 DNA reads TGCGCCAGCAGGTTCCAGGAGACCCAGTACTTC. This sequence joins TRBV5-1 and TRBJ2-5; D call uncertain. V was pared by 5 bases and J by 5 bases, with 7 bases between. Germline V gives CDR1 SGHRS, CDR2 YFSETQ. The CDR3 contains 11 residues.

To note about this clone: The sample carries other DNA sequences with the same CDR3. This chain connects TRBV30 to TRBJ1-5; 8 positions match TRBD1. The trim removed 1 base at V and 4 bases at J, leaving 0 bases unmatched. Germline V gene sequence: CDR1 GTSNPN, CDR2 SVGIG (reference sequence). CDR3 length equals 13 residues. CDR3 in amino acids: CAWSGQGNQPQHF. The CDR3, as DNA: TGTGCCTGGAGTGGACAGGGGAATCAGCCCCAGCATTTT.